Each of the 10 T cell receptor beta chains below was sequenced from the same sample in a study of T cells in Graves' hyperthyroidism and ophthalmopathy. Amplification yielded TCR beta CDR3 regions, with RNA transcripts as the source. First-round RT-PCR with HTBI primers amplified the TCR CDR3 region. TCRdb ran MiXCR on the multiplex PCR reads and lists one entry per CDR3 protein. This table has fewer than 700,000 distinct CDR3 sequences, about 16% appearing once. What was sequenced was blood. The receptors shown here come from a woman in her 30s with Graves' hyperthyroidism.

The chain carries TRBV6-1 and TRBJ2-5; 7 positions agree with TRBD1. The J call may be faulty, since TRBJ2-1 better matches the DNA end. This CDR3 is built from 14 residues. Germline CDR1 MNHNS, CDR2 SASEGT. CDR3 protein: CASSLTGEGETQFF. The CDR3 DNA is TGTGCCAGCAGTCTTACAGGGGAAGGAGAGACCCAGTTCTTC.

This clonotype was seen repeatedly, ten times or more. The V call is TRBV9, the J call TRBJ2-1, with 16 bases that match TRBD2. The V and J ends lost 6 bases and 6 bases, in that order; junction bases with no gene match: 6. The length of the CDR3 is 16 residues. The germline V gene encodes CDR1 SGDLS and CDR2 YYNGEE. The CDR3 region is CASTRGLAGGGNEQFF. CDR3 bases: TGTGCCAGCACCCGGGGACTAGCGGGAGGGGGCAATGAGCAGTTCTTC.

This clonotype was recorded once. A much bigger clone sits one base away, suggesting this may be a read error. The V gene is TRBV6-1, the J gene TRBJ1-2; 10 bases map to TRBD1. Germline V gives CDR1 MNHNS, CDR2 SASEGT. This CDR3 has 14 amino acids. The ends lost 4 bases at V and 10 bases at J; junction bases unmatched: 9. DNA of the CDR3: TGTGCCAGCAGTGCAGGACAGGGGGTTGGTGACTACACCTTC. It translates to CASSAGQGVGDYTF.

The chain carries TRBV12-3 or TRBV12-4 and TRBJ2-5, with a weak D call TRBD2 (6 bases). There are 14 residues in the CDR3. The V end was cut by 2 bases, the J end by 4 bases, with 11 bases between. The DNA for the CDR3 is TGTGCCAGCAGTTTATTGGCACTAGCAGAGACCCAGTACTTC. Protein: CASSLLALAETQYF.

This clonotype was seen repeatedly, ten times or more. J is TRBJ1-5 and V is TRBV29-1; D remains ambiguous. This CDR3 is built from 12 residues. Germline V CDR1 and CDR2: SQVTM, ANQGSEA. V lost 0 bases to trimming and J lost 5 bases, with 5 bases between them. The CDR3 DNA follows: TGCAGCGTTGAAGACGGAGATCAGCCCCAGCATTTT. It yields the protein CSVEDGDQPQHF.

About this clonotype: A much more abundant neighbour one base away suggests this may be a read error. The chain has TRBV6-1 and TRBJ1-2, with a weak D call TRBD1 (6 bases). Per germline, CDR1 MNHNS and CDR2 SASEGT. CDR3 size: 13 residues. The CDR3 DNA is TGTACCAGCAGAGAGGACAGAGGCGGGGGCTACACCTTC. Its protein is CTSREDRGGGYTF.

This chain joins TRBV15 and TRBJ1-5; the D is unclear. Looked up from germline, CDR1 is LNHNV and CDR2 is YYDKDF (reference sequence). V dropped 0 bases and J dropped 4 bases, with 10 bases sitting between them. This CDR3 contains 15 residues. CDR3 in amino acids: CATSRDLGWNQPQHF. CDR3 bases: TGTGCCACCAGCAGAGATCTGGGATGGAATCAGCCCCAGCATTTT.

The chain joins TRBV29-1 to TRBJ2-4; 14 bases map to TRBD2. CDR3 length equals 18 residues. V shed 6 bases, J shed 0 bases, and the junction held 10 bases outside the gene matches. Germline V gene data show CDR1 as SQVTM and CDR2 as ANQGSEA. CDR3: CSVTIGLAGGPAKNIQYF. CDR3 coding DNA: TGCAGCGTCACGATCGGACTAGCGGGAGGCCCAGCCAAAAACATTCAGTACTTC.

Notes on this clonotype: This may arise from a read error, as a much more abundant clone is one base away. V and J are TRBV20-1 and TRBJ2-5, with D possibly called TRBD1 or TRBD2 (5 bases each). Germline V CDR1 and CDR2: DFQATT, SNEGSKA (reference sequence). The length of the CDR3 is 14 residues. V dropped 8 bases and J dropped 2 bases, with 18 bases sitting between them. The CDR3 reads CSTTGTQVQETQYF. DNA of the CDR3: TGCAGTACCACCGGGACCCAGGTACAAGAGACCCAGTACTTC.

There are a few counts of this clonotype. The chain combines TRBV5-1 with TRBJ1-1, with TRBD1 as a possible D gene (6 bases). CDR1 SGHRS and CDR2 YFSETQ come from the germline V gene. The V end lost 4 bases, the J end lost 10 bases, and 23 bases lay between the germline ends. This CDR3 comprises 15 residues. The DNA of the CDR3 is TGCGCCAGCAGCGGAGATACCGGGAACAGGGTCGGAGCTTTCTTT. This codes for CASSGDTGNRVGAFF.